This T cell receptor beta chain was retrieved from a study of T-cell reconstitution after alpha-beta-depleted transplantation in children. Notes on the study in general: Surviving thymic progenitors and recipient T cells were the source of high TCRbeta diversity at day 60 in some patients. After transplant, at about two months, alpha-beta T cells were reportedly derived from several hundred expanded graft clones.

During its preparation, the TCRbeta library received unique molecular identifiers. One entry per CDR3 protein, called by TCRdb with MiXCR from the PCR reads. The sample holds about 980,000 distinct CDR3 sequences, roughly 29% seen once. Note on this clonotype: Antigen unknown.

V shed 6 bases and J shed 5 bases, with 10 bases lying between them. The length of the CDR3 is 13 residues. The gene calls are TRBV12-3 or TRBV12-4 and TRBJ1-4; D unresolved. Specimen: PBMCs, mostly from graft donor cells, collected 360 days after TCRalphabeta/CD19-depleted stem cell transplant. The TCR originated in a boy younger than two who had a stem cell transplant for SCID, so the T cells may come from the graft donor. CDR3 residues: CASRGGWNEKLFF. The CDR3 coding sequence is TGTGCCAGCAGGGGAGGGTGGAATGAAAAACTGTTTTTT.